This is a list of T cell receptor beta chains from one sample in a study of identifying expanded T cells in peripheral blood. Data came from immunoSEQ multiplex PCR; TCRdb stores just in-frame clones and leaves some out. The sample has 100,000 or so clones; about 91% are singletons. Input material: blood. The origin of the receptors is a person between 18 and 75 years old in good health. CDR3s include the opening cysteine and the closing phenylalanine or tryptophan. The D gene is left open where the match is weak. For some rows the clone size is stated as once, few or many, or as a class when expanded; others skip it.

clone size	V gene	J gene	D gene	CDR3 protein	CDR3 DNA
.	TRBV7-2	TRBJ2-2	.	CASSLDIGELFF	TGTGCCAGCAGCTTAGATATTGGGGAGCTGTTTTTT
.	TRBV4-2	TRBJ1-4	.	CASSQGDRGDEKLFF	TGTGCCAGCAGCCAAGGAGATAGGGGGGACGAAAAACTGTTTTTT
.	TRBV5-4	TRBJ1-4	.	CASSAGPLNEKLFF	TGTGCCAGCAGCGCGGGACCTCTTAATGAAAAACTGTTTTTT
.	TRBV9	TRBJ1-3	.	CASSVAAWDTIYF	TGTGCCAGCAGCGTAGCTGCGTGGGACACCATATATTTT
.	TRBV2	TRBJ1-5	TRBD1	CASSADRVDNQPQHF	TGTGCCAGCAGTGCCGACAGGGTGGACAATCAGCCCCAGCATTTT
.	TRBV5-6	TRBJ1-5	.	CASSSTLRGEQPQHF	TGTGCCAGCAGCTCGACTTTAAGGGGGGAACAGCCCCAGCATTTT
.	TRBV28	TRBJ2-7	.	CASRLFAGSYEQYF	TGTGCCAGCAGATTATTCGCGGGGTCCTACGAGCAGTACTTC
.	TRBV7-8	TRBJ2-7	TRBD2	CASSLAGLALYEQYF	TGTGCCAGCAGCTTAGCTGGACTAGCTCTGTACGAGCAGTACTTC
.	TRBV9	TRBJ1-4	TRBD1	CASSVSGTGRSSEKLFF	TGTGCCAGCAGTGTCTCCGGGACAGGGAGGAGTTCTGAAAAACTGTTTTTT
few	TRBV11-3	TRBJ1-1	.	CASSLVADGSTEAFF	TGTGCCAGCAGCTTAGTAGCCGACGGGAGCACTGAAGCTTTCTTT
few	TRBV7-2	TRBJ2-7	.	CASSEGHYQSYEQYF	TGTGCCAGCAGCGAGGGACACTACCAATCCTACGAGCAGTACTTC
once	TRBV19	TRBJ2-6	.	CASSTTEGSGANVLTF	TGTGCCAGTAGTACGACGGAAGGCTCTGGGGCCAACGTCCTGACTTTC
.	TRBV5-4	TRBJ2-1	.	CASSLDHNEQFF	TGTGCCAGCAGCTTGGACCACAATGAGCAGTTCTTC
.	TRBV2	TRBJ1-1	.	CASRGKEGPNTEAFF	TGTGCCAGCAGGGGGAAGGAGGGCCCGAACACTGAAGCTTTCTTT
.	TRBV2	TRBJ1-2	.	CASSERQRQYGYTF	TGTGCCAGCAGTGAAAGACAGCGTCAGTATGGCTACACCTTC
.	TRBV9	TRBJ2-1	TRBD2	CASSGGRDYNEQFF	TGTGCCAGCAGCGGGGGGAGGGACTACAATGAGCAGTTCTTC
.	TRBV14	TRBJ2-5	TRBD1	CASSWDRVETQYF	TGTGCCAGCAGCTGGGACAGGGTCGAGACCCAGTACTTC
few	TRBV2	TRBJ1-1	TRBD1	CASDRGQRQAFF	TGTGCCAGCGATAGGGGGCAGCGTCAAGCTTTCTTT
.	TRBV5-6	TRBJ2-7	.	CASSKDTSYEQYF	TGTGCCAGCAGTAAGGACACCTCCTACGAGCAGTACTTC
.	TRBV5-4	TRBJ1-2	TRBD1	CASRQGVGYGYTF	TGTGCCAGCAGACAGGGGGTTGGCTATGGCTACACCTTC
.	TRBV5-6	TRBJ1-1	.	CASSLTLLMGEEAFF	TGTGCCAGCAGCTTGACCTTGTTGATGGGAGAAGAAGCTTTCTTT
.	TRBV14	TRBJ2-3	.	CASSQGNTDTQYF	TGTGCCAGCAGCCAAGGGAACACAGATACGCAGTATTTT
.	TRBV5-1	TRBJ2-7	.	CASSLLGQPRGEQYF	TGCGCCAGCAGCTTGCTCGGACAGCCTAGGGGCGAGCAGTACTTC
.	TRBV6-6	TRBJ2-3	.	CASSYDTNTDTQYF	TGTGCCAGCAGTTACGACACGAACACAGATACGCAGTATTTT
.	TRBV30	TRBJ1-1	.	CAWSEATEAFF	TGTGCCTGGAGCGAGGCCACTGAAGCTTTCTTT
.	TRBV7-6	TRBJ2-5	TRBD1	CASSPAITGDQETQYF	TGTGCCAGCAGCCCCGCCATTACAGGGGACCAAGAGACCCAGTACTTC
.	TRBV19	TRBJ2-3	.	CASSIEGLLTDTQYF	TGTGCCAGTAGTATAGAAGGACTACTCACAGATACGCAGTATTTT
.	TRBV6-1	TRBJ2-3	.	CASRPLLGSTDTQYF	TGTGCCAGCAGACCTCTTCTGGGAAGCACAGATACGCAGTATTTT
.	TRBV25-1	TRBJ1-1	.	CATYGPLNTEAFF	TGTGCCACCTACGGCCCTTTGAACACTGAAGCTTTCTTT
.	TRBV6-6	TRBJ1-5	TRBD1	CASSKDRVYQPQHF	TGTGCCAGCAGCAAGGACAGGGTATATCAGCCCCAGCATTTT
.	TRBV30	TRBJ2-3	TRBD2	CAWSLGGGANTQYF	TGTGCCTGGAGTTTGGGCGGGGGGGCGAATACGCAGTATTTT
.	TRBV10-1	TRBJ2-7	.	CARSSAGQYEQYF	TGCGCCAGATCTAGTGCAGGGCAGTACGAGCAGTACTTC
.	TRBV30	TRBJ2-2	.	CAWTTRRPYTGELFF	TGTGCCTGGACCACCCGGCGTCCTTACACCGGGGAGCTGTTTTTT
.	TRBV6-5	TRBJ2-7	TRBD2	CASTSPGLAVYEQYF	TGTGCCAGCACTTCCCCGGGACTAGCGGTCTACGAGCAGTACTTC
.	TRBV13	TRBJ2-1	TRBD2	CASSSGGLAGYNEQFF	TGTGCCAGCAGTTCCGGGGGACTAGCGGGTTACAATGAGCAGTTCTTC
.	TRBV5-6	TRBJ2-5	.	CASSFGSGPQETQYF	TGTGCCAGCAGCTTTGGTTCCGGACCCCAAGAGACCCAGTACTTC
.	TRBV18	TRBJ2-5	.	CASSPPLSQETQYF	TGTGCCAGCTCACCACCCCTCAGCCAAGAGACCCAGTACTTC
.	TRBV29-1	TRBJ1-2	.	CSVEDSTGYGYTF	TGCAGCGTTGAAGATAGCACGGGCTATGGCTACACCTTC